Only a few counts were recorded for the clone carrying this T cell receptor beta chain. Its antigen is still unknown. The source of the sample is a study of blood T cells in healthy people across ages. Study findings and constraints: More naive CD4+ cells and higher diversity marked long-lived donors relative to aged donors. Unsorted PBMCs ruled out conclusive naive versus antigen-experienced comparison. Significant beta diversity loss was already apparent by age approximately 42, declining roughly linearly.

Primed by a sample-barcoded 5' primer and a J-beta primer mix, a second PCR proceeded for about 6 to 11 cycles. TCRdb recomputed calls from the 5' RACE reads with MiXCR, one row per CDR3 protein. Of about 670,000 distinct CDR3 sequences listed, roughly 41% are singletons. The clonotype was recovered from a man aged 80 or over in good health. Sequences were obtained from blood.

CDR3 sequence: CASSSRQGGNEKLFF. The CDR3 DNA reads as TGTGCCAGCAGCTCCCGACAGGGAGGGAATGAAAAACTGTTTTTT. The V gene is TRBV7-9, the J gene TRBJ1-4; 7 positions agree with TRBD1. The trim removed 4 bases at V and 5 bases at J, leaving 7 bases unmatched. The CDR3 totals 15 residues. The germline V gene has CDR1 SEHNR and CDR2 FQNEAQ (reference sequence). Full variable domain (rest looked up from reference TRBV7-9 and TRBJ1-4): DTGVSQNPRHKITKRGQNVTFRCDPISEHNRLYWYRQTLGQGPEFLTYFQNEAQLEKSRLLSDRFSAERPKGSFSTLEIQRTEQGDSAMYLCASSSRQGGNEKLFFGSGTQLSVL.